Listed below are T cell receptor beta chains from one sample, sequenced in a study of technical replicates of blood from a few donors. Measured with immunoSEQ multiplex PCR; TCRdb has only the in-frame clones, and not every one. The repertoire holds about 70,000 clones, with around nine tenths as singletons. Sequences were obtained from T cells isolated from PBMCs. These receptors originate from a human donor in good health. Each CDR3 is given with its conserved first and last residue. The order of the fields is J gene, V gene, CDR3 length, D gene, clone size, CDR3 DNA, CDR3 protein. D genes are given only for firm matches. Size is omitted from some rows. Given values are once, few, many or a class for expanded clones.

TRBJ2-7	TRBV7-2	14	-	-	TGTGCCAGCAGCCAGAACAGGGTCTCCTACGAGCAGTACTTC	CASSQNRVSYEQYF
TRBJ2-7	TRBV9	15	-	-	TGTGCCAGCAGCTTGGGGACTTCTTCCTCCTACGAGCAGTACTTC	CASSLGTSSSYEQYF
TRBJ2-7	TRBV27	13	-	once	TGTGCCAGCAGTCCGACACCGTCCTACGAGCAGTACTTC	CASSPTPSYEQYF
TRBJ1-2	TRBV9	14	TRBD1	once	TGTGCCAGCAGCGTAGATAACAGGGGATATGGCTACACCTTC	CASSVDNRGYGYTF
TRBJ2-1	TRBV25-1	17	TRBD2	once	TGTGCCAGCAGTGACCCGGAGCGGGAGACATCCTACAATGAGCAGTTCTTC	CASSDPERETSYNEQFF
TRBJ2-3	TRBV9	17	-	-	TGTGCCAGCAGCGTAAAGCCGGGGAATAGTCGGGGGGATACGCAGTATTTT	CASSVKPGNSRGDTQYF
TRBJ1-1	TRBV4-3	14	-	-	TGCGCCAGCAGCCGCACGACAGGGAACACTGAAGCTTTCTTT	CASSRTTGNTEAFF
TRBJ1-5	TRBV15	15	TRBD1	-	TGTGCCACCACCAGAACGGGACAGGGGAATCAGCCCCAGCATTTT	CATTRTGQGNQPQHF
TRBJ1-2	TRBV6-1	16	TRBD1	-	TGTGCCAGCAGAGAATTGAATTACAGGGGGGACTATGGCTACACCTTC	CASRELNYRGDYGYTF
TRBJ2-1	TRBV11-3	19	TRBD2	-	TGTGCCAGCAGCCTAGGACTAGCGGGAGGGCCATCTTTGGTTTATGAGCAGTTCTTC	CASSLGLAGGPSLVYEQFF
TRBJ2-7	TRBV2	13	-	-	TGTGCCAGCCAGATATTCAGGGGCTACGAGCAGTACTTC	CASQIFRGYEQYF
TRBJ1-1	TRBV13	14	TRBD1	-	TGTGCCAGCAGCTTGGGACAGGCTTATACTGAAGCTTTCTTT	CASSLGQAYTEAFF
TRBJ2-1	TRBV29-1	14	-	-	TGCAGCGTTGTGTGGGAGGGGGCCTACAATGAGCAGTTCTTC	CSVVWEGAYNEQFF
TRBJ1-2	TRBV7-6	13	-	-	TGTGCCAGCAGCCTTAGGGGAGGTGATGGCTACACCTTC	CASSLRGGDGYTF
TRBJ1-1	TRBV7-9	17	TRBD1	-	TGTGCCAGCAGCATGGACAGGGTACCGACCCGCCACACTGAAGCTTTCTTT	CASSMDRVPTRHTEAFF
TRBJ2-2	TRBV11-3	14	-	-	TGTGCCAGCAGCGTGTCAACCCACTCCGGGGAGCTGTTTTTT	CASSVSTHSGELFF
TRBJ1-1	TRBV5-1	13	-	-	TGCGCCAGCAGCTTTGGGACAAGTCTTGAAGCTTTCTTT	CASSFGTSLEAFF
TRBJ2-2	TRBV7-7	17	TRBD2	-	TGTGCTAGCAGCCTCCGACTAGCGGGAGGGTCTACCGGGGAGCTGTTTTTT	CASSLRLAGGSTGELFF
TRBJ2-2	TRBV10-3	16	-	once	TGTGCCATCAGTGAGGTTAATAGCGTGCACACCGGGGAGCTGTTTTTT	CAISEVNSVHTGELFF
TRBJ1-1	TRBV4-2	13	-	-	TGTGCCAGCAGCCAAGATTCGGACACTGAAGCTTTCTTT	CASSQDSDTEAFF
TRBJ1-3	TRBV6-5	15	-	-	TGTGCCAGCAGTTGGTCAGGGTCTTCTGGAAACACCATATATTTT	CASSWSGSSGNTIYF
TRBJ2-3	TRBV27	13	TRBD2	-	TGTGCCAGCGGAGCGGGAGCAGGGGATACGCAGTATTTT	CASGAGAGDTQYF
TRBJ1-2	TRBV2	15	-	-	TGTGCCAGCAGTCGTCGGACAGACGGAAACTATGGCTACACCTTC	CASSRRTDGNYGYTF
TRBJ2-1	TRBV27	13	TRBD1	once	TGTGCCAGCGGTTGGGTTAGGGGGCCTGAGCAGTTCTTC	CASGWVRGPEQFF
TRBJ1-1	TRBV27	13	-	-	TGTGCCAGCAGTTTATCCGGGGGGACTGAAGCTTTCTTT	CASSLSGGTEAFF
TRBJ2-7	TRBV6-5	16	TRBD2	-	TGTGCCAGCAGTTATAGGAGACTAGCGGGGTCCTACGAGCAGTACTTC	CASSYRRLAGSYEQYF
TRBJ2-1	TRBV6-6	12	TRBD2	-	TGTGCCAGCAGTTGGGGGGAGGGTGAGCAGTTCTTC	CASSWGEGEQFF
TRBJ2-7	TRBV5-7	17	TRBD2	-	TGTGCCAGCAGCTTGGGCGAGAGCGGGAGGTCTCCCCACGAGCAGTACTTC	CASSLGESGRSPHEQYF
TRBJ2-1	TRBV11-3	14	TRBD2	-	TGTGCCAGCAGTGGCGGGAGCTCCTACAATGAGCAGTTCTTC	CASSGGSSYNEQFF
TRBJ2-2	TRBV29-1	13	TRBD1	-	TGCAGCGTTCGCAGGGGGCTGACCGGGGAGCTGTTTTTT	CSVRRGLTGELFF
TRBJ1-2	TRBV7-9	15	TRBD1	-	TGTGCCAGCAGCCCCGGACAGGGAGCTAACTATGGCTACACCTTC	CASSPGQGANYGYTF
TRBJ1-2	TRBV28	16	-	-	TGTGCCAGCAGTTCAAATACGGGACTGCTCTGGGGTGGCTACACCTTC	CASSSNTGLLWGGYTF
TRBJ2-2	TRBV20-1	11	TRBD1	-	TGCAGTGCGTGGGACAGCGGGGAGCTGTTTTTT	CSAWDSGELFF
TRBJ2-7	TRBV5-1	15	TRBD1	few	TGCGCCAGCAGCTTATCCCCTACAGGGGGCATCGAGCAGTACTTC	CASSLSPTGGIEQYF
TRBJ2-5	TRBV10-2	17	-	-	TGCGCCAGCAATGATCTGAGGGGGGGAGGCGTTAGTGAGACCCAGTACTTC	CASNDLRGGGVSETQYF
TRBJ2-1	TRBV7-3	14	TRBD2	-	TGTGCCAGCAGCCAAAATAGCGGGAGAAATGAGCAGTTCTTC	CASSQNSGRNEQFF
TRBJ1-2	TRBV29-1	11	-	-	TGCAGCGTTCGGGTTAACCATGGCTACACCTTC	CSVRVNHGYTF
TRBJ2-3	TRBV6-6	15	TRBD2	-	TGTGCCAGCAGTTATACGGGAGGGCCAGGGGATACGCAGTATTTT	CASSYTGGPGDTQYF
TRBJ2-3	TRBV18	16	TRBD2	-	TGTGCCAGCTCACCACCGGGACTAGCAGGCACAGATACGCAGTATTTT	CASSPPGLAGTDTQYF
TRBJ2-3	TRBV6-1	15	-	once	TGTGCCAGCAGTACAGGCGCCTCCAGCACAGATACGCAGTATTTT	CASSTGASSTDTQYF
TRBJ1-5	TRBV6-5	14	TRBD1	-	TGTGCCAGCAGTTACCAAACAGGGGATCAGCCCCAGCATTTT	CASSYQTGDQPQHF
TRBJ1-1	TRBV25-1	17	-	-	TGTGCCAGCAGTGAATCTGGCAGGGGCCACCCGAACACTGAAGCTTTCTTT	CASSESGRGHPNTEAFF
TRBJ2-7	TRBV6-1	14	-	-	TGTGCCACCATTGGGAGGTCTAATACCTACGAGCAGTACTTC	CATIGRSNTYEQYF
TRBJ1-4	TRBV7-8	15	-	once	TGTGCCAGCAGCTTAACAGGGCAACCTAATGAAAAACTGTTTTTT	CASSLTGQPNEKLFF
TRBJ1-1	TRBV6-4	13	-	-	TGTGCCAGCAGTGACTGGCCAGGGTTGGCAGCTTTCTTT	CASSDWPGLAAFF
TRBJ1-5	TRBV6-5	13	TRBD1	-	TGTGCCAGCAGGGGACAGGGAGAGTCGCCCCAGCATTTT	CASRGQGESPQHF
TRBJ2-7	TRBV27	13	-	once	TGTGCCAGCAGTGTTGCGGGTTCCTACGAGCAGTACTTC	CASSVAGSYEQYF
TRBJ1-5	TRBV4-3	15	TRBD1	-	TGCGCCAGCAGCCCCACGGGACAGAGCAATCAGCCCCAGCATTTT	CASSPTGQSNQPQHF
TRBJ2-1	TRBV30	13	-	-	TGTGCCTGGGGGACTTTTACCTACAATGAGCAGTTCTTC	CAWGTFTYNEQFF
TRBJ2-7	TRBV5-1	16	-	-	TGCGCCAGCAGTGCCAACCCGAGACAGGAAAACTACGAGCAGTACTTC	CASSANPRQENYEQYF